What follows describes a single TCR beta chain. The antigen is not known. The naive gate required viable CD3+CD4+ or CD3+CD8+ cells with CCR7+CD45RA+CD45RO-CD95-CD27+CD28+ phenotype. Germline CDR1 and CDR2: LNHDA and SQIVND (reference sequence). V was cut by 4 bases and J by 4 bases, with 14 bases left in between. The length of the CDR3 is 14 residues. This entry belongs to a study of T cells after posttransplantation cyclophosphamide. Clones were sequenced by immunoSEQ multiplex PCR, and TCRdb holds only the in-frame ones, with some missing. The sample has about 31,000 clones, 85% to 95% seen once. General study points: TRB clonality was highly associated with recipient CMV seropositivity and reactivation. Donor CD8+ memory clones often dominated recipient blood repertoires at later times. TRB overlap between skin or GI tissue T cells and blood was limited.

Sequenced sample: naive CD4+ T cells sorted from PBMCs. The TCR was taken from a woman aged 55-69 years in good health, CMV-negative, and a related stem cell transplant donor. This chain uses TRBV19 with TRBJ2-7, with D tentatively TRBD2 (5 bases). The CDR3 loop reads CASSSRPGGYEQYF. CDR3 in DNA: TGTGCCAGTAGTAGCCGTCCCGGCGGGTACGAGCAGTACTTC.